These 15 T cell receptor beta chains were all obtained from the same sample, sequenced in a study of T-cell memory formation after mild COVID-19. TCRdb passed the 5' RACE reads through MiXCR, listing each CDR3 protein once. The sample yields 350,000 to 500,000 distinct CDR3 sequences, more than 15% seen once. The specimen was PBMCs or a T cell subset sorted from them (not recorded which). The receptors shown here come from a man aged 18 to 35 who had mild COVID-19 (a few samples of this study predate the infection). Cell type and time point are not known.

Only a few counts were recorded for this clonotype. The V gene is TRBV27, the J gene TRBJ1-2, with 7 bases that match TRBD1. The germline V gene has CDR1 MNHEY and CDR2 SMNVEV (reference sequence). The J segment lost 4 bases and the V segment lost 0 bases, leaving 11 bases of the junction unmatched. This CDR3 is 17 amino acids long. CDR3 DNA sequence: TGTGCCAGCAGTTTATCGAGCCCGGGCAGGGGGATCTATGGCTACACCTTC. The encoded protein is CASSLSSPGRGIYGYTF.

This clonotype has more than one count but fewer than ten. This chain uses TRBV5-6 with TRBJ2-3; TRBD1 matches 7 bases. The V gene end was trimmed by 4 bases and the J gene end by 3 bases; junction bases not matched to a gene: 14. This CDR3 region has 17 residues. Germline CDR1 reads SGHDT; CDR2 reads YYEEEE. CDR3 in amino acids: CASSQLTGVFPTDTQYF. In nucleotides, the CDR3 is TGTGCCAGCAGCCAGCTAACAGGGGTTTTTCCAACAGATACGCAGTATTTT. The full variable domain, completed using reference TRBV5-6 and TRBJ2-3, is DAGVTQSPTHLIKTRGQQVTLRCSPKSGHDTVSWYQQALGQGPQFIFQYYEEEERQRGNFPDRFSGHQFPNYSSELNVNALLLGDSALYLCASSQLTGVFPTDTQYFGPGTRLTVL.

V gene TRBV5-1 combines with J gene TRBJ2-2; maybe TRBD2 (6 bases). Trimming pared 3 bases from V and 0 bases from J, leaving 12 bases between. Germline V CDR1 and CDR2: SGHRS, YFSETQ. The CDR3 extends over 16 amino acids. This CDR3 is CASSSLGDSNTGELFF. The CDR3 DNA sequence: TGCGCCAGCAGCTCCCTGGGGGACTCGAACACCGGGGAGCTGTTTTTT. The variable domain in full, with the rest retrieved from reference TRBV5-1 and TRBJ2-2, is KAGVTQTPRYLIKTRGQQVTLSCSPISGHRSVSWYQQTPGQGLQFLFEYFSETQRNKGNFPGRFSGRQFSNSRSEMNVSTLELGDSALYLCASSSLGDSNTGELFFGEGSRLTVL.

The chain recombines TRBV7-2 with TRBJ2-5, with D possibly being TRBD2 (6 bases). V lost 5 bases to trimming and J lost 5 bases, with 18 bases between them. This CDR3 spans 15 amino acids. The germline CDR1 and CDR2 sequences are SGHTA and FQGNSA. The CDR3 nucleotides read TGTGCCAGCAGCCCCAGGACTACCGGAGGGGAGACCCAGTACTTC. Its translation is CASSPRTTGGETQYF.

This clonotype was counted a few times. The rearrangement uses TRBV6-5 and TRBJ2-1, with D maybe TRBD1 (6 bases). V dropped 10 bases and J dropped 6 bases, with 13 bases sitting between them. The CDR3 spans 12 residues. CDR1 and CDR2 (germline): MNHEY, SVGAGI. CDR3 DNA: TGTGCCACAGGGGTAACAGGCAATGAGCAGTTCTTC. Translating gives CATGVTGNEQFF.

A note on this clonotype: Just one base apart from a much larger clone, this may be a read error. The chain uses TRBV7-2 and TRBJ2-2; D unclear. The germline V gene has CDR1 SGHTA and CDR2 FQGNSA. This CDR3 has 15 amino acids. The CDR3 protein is CASSRIGPNTVELFF. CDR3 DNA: TGTGCCAGCAGCCGAATAGGCCCGAACACCGTGGAGCTGTTTTTT.

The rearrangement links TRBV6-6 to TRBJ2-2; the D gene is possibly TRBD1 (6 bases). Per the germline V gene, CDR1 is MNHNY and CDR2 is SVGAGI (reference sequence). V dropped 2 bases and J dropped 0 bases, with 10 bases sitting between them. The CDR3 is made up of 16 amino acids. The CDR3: CASSYKDSSNTGELFF. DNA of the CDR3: TGTGCCAGCAGTTACAAGGACAGCTCGAACACCGGGGAGCTGTTTTTT.

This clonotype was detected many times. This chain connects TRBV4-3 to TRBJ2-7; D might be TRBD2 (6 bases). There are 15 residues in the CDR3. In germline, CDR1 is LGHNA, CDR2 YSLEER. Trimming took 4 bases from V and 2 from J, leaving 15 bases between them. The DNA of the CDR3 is TGCGCCAGCAGCCCCTCCCGAACGGGGGCCTACGAGCAGTACTTC. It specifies CASSPSRTGAYEQYF.

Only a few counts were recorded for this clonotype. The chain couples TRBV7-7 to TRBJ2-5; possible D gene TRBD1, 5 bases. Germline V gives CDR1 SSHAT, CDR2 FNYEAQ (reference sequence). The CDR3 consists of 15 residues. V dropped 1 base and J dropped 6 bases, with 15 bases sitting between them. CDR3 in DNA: TGTGCCAGCAGCTTAGGGGTCAGGCAGGGCAAGACCCAGTACTTC. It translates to CASSLGVRQGKTQYF.

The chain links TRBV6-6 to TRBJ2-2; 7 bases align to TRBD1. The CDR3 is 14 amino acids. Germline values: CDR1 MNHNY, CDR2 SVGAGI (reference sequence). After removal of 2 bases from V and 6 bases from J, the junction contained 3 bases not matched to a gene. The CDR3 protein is CASSYPTGAGELFF. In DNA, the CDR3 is TGTGCCAGCAGTTACCCTACAGGGGCCGGGGAGCTGTTTTTT.

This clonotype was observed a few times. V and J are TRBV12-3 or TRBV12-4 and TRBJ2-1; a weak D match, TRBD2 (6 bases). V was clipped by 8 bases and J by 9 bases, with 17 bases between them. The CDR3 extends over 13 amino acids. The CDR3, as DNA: TGTGCCAGCGGTTCGCGGGGATATATTGAGCAGTTCTTC. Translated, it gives CASGSRGYIEQFF.

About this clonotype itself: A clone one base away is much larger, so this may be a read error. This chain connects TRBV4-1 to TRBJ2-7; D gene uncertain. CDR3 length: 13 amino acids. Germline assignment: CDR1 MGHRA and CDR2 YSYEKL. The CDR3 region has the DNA TGCGCCAGCATCCAAGGGATGGGCTACGAGCAGTACTTC. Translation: CASIQGMGYEQYF.

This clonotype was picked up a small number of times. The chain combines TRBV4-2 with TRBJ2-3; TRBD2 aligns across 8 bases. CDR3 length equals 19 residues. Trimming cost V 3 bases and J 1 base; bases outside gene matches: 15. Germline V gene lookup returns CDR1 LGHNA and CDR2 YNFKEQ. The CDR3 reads CASSQAPGGGYWGTDTQYF. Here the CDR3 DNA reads TGTGCCAGCAGCCAGGCGCCGGGCGGGGGGTACTGGGGCACAGATACGCAGTATTTT.

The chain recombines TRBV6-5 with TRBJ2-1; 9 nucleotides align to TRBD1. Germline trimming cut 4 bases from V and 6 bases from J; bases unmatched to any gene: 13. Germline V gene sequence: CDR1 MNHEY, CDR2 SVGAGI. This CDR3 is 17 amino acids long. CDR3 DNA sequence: TGTGCCAGCAGTTCCACAGACGGGACAGGGTCTCCCAATGAGCAGTTCTTC. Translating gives CASSSTDGTGSPNEQFF.

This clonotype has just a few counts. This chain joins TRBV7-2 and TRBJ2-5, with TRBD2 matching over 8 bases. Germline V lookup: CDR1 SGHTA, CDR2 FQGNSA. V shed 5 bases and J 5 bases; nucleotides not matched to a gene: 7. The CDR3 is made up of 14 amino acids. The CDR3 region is CASSLRGGSETQYF. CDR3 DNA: TGTGCCAGCAGCCTCCGGGGGGGTTCGGAGACCCAGTACTTC.